These 20 T cell receptor beta chains were all obtained from the same sample, sequenced in a study of T cell clusters in autoimmune cytopenias. One tube held mixed TRB-A and TRB-B primer pools for touch-down PCR. Each CDR3 protein gets one entry in TCRdb, which reprocessed the multiplex PCR reads and gives no DNA. Its clone listing holds roughly 6,900 distinct CDR3 sequences. TRB amplification used approximately 0.25 ug of peripheral blood genomic DNA. This same sample was also part of a study on T cell repertoires in aging, cancer and after chemotherapy.

Sequenced sample: peripheral blood. The receptors stem from a human donor in good health.

This chain connects TRBV6-2 or TRBV6-3 to TRBJ1-6. The CDR3 consists of 14 residues. Germline V lookup: CDR1 MNHEY, CDR2 SVGEGT. The CDR3: CASSFVTDNSPLHF.

This clonotype is called medium-sized based on its frequency. This chain uses TRBV13 with TRBJ1-1; absent DNA, TCRdb's TRBD1 call cannot be checked. The CDR3 contains 12 residues. Germline loops: CDR1 PRHDT, CDR2 FYEKMQ (reference sequence). CDR3 in amino acids: CASSLQGTEAFF.

This clonotype counts as medium-sized by frequency. The genes are TRBV6-5 and TRBJ1-1; TCRdb gives TRBD1 as the D gene, but with no DNA this cannot be confirmed. The CDR3 is 15 amino acids. The germline gives CDR1 MNHEY, CDR2 SVGAGI. This CDR3 is CASIAPGVTNTEAFF.

The chain recombines TRBV20-1 with TRBJ1-6; TCRdb gives TRBD1 as the D gene, but with no DNA this cannot be confirmed. Germline CDR1 DFQATT, CDR2 SNEGSKA (reference sequence). This CDR3 is built from 14 residues. CDR3 residues: CSARDRGHNSPLHF.

The chain joins TRBV5-4 to TRBJ1-4; TCRdb reports TRBD1, a call that lacks DNA to check it against. This CDR3 has 14 amino acids. Per the germline V gene, CDR1 is SGHNT and CDR2 is YYREEE (reference sequence). The CDR3 reads CASSSRDTYEKLFF.

Measured by frequency, this clonotype is medium-sized (0.01 to 0.1%). The genes are TRBV19 and TRBJ1-2; TCRdb reports TRBD1, a call that lacks DNA to check it against. The CDR3 is 13 amino acids. Germline assignment: CDR1 LNHDA and CDR2 SQIVND (reference sequence). This CDR3 reads CATSQGFNYGYTF.

This chain joins TRBV30 and TRBJ1-5; the D gene TCRdb calls, TRBD1, cannot be checked with no DNA. Germline values: CDR1 GTSNPN, CDR2 SVGIG (reference sequence). There are 14 residues in the CDR3. The CDR3 reads CAWSPGTGDQPQHF. Supplemented by reference TRBV30 and TRBJ1-5, the full variable domain reads SQTIHQWPATLVQPVGSPLSLECTVEGTSNPNLYWYRQAAGRGLQLLFYSVGIGQISSEVPQNLSASRPQDRQFILSSKKLLLSDSGFYLCAWSPGTGDQPQHFGDGTRLSIL.

The chain is built from TRBV5-6 and TRBJ1-1; checking the TCRdb D call of TRBD1 is not possible without DNA. Germline V gene data show CDR1 as SGHDT and CDR2 as YYEEEE. This CDR3 contains 14 residues. The CDR3 protein is CASSRGTGGAEAFF.

Measured by frequency, this clonotype is medium-sized. The CDR3 region is CASSPTWTGDSPLHF. J is TRBJ1-6 and V is TRBV6-5; checking the TCRdb D call of TRBD1 is not possible without DNA. Germline V gives CDR1 MNHEY, CDR2 SVGAGI. The CDR3 extends over 15 amino acids.

This chain connects TRBV30 to TRBJ2-3; as DNA is missing, the TRBD2 call by TCRdb cannot be tested. Germline V gene sequence: CDR1 GTSNPN, CDR2 SVGIG (reference sequence). The CDR3 has 18 amino acids. CDR3 residues: CAWSAGGRTRPSTDTQYF.

The V gene is TRBV20-1, the J gene TRBJ1-2; TCRdb picks TRBD1, but there is no DNA to check that call. There are 14 residues in the CDR3. Germline loops: CDR1 DFQATT, CDR2 SNEGSKA (reference sequence). CDR3 loop: CSAATRGANYGYTF.

The chain combines TRBV4-3 with TRBJ2-7; TCRdb's D call of TRBD1 is untestable without DNA. Germline V gene data show CDR1 as LGHNA and CDR2 as YSLEER. The CDR3 extends over 15 amino acids. The CDR3 loop reads CASSQDRADAYEQYF.

V and J are TRBV29-1 and TRBJ2-1; TCRdb designates TRBD2, a call that cannot be tested without DNA. Germline V gene sequence: CDR1 SQVTM, CDR2 ANQGSEA. The CDR3 has 15 amino acids. CDR3 sequence: CSVAPGLAGYNEQFF.

J is TRBJ2-5 and V is TRBV5-6; TCRdb designates TRBD2, a call that cannot be tested without DNA. The CDR3 length is 12 residues. Per germline, CDR1 SGHDT and CDR2 YYEEEE. CDR3 region: CASSGSRETQYF.

This clonotype is identified as medium-sized from frequency. This chain connects TRBV19 to TRBJ2-5; the TCRdb D gene call, TRBD1, has no DNA to confirm it. The CDR3 has 14 amino acids. CDR1 is LNHDA, CDR2 SQIVND, per germline (reference sequence). The CDR3 is CASSDRGLYSTQYF.

The rearrangement uses TRBV18 and TRBJ2-5. This CDR3 comprises 13 residues. The germline gives CDR1 KGHSH, CDR2 LQKENI. The CDR3 region is CASSPAGWETQYF.

The chain has TRBV15 and TRBJ2-7; there is no DNA to check the TCRdb D call of TRBD1. This CDR3 is 18 amino acids long. Germline values: CDR1 LNHNV, CDR2 YYDKDF (reference sequence). This chain's CDR3 is CATSRDVRQGPHNYEQYF.

The genes are TRBV5-5 and TRBJ1-5. Germline V gene data show CDR1 as SGHKS and CDR2 as YYEKEE (reference sequence). The CDR3 has 17 residues. The CDR3 region is CASSLGGGTGPSQPQHF.

This clonotype is identified as medium-sized from frequency. The J gene is TRBJ2-1, the V gene TRBV11-1. Germline-derived CDR1 and CDR2 are SGHAT and FQDESV (reference sequence). The CDR3 is 15 residues long. This CDR3 reads CASSLTVAPDSEQFF. The full variable domain, in which reference TRBV11-1 and TRBJ2-1 provide the parts outside the CDR3, is EAEVAQSPRYKITEKSQAVAFWCDPISGHATLYWYRQILGQGPELLVQFQDESVVDDSQLPKDRFSAERLKGVDSTLKIQPAELGDSAMYLCASSLTVAPDSEQFFGPGTRLTVL.

In terms of frequency, this clonotype is medium-sized. V usage is TRBV15 and J usage is TRBJ2-2; TCRdb outputs TRBD2, but without DNA this stays unchecked. Germline V gene data show CDR1 as LNHNV and CDR2 as YYDKDF (reference sequence). The CDR3 totals 15 residues. The CDR3 loop reads CATSSWASNTGELFF.